This TCR beta chain was documented in a study of blood T cell repertoires in COVID-19. Study as a whole: Material from acute and convalescent COVID-19 was sourced from the United States, Italy and Spain. Sample material is recorded as cDNA or gDNA derived from T cells, B-cell-depleted T cells, or PBMCs.

The CDR3 is made up of 15 amino acids. In germline, CDR1 is WSHSY, CDR2 SAAADI. With V trimmed by 3 bases and J by 6 bases, 10 bases remained unmatched. Original data processing: From reference gene primer amplification, estimates of nucleated cell counts were derived. Only in-frame clones appear in the TCRdb table, and some are missing; sequencing was by immunoSEQ multiplex PCR. V and J calls and clone size are those listed in that table; D and trimming were worked out from the DNA. The sample contains roughly 200,000 clones, around 80% of which appear only once. This clone was seen only a few times.

The clonotype was recovered from a woman aged 80 or over with active or convalescent COVID-19. The sequencing sample was made of peripheral blood. The chain uses TRBV10-2 and TRBJ1-1; 7 bases are shared with TRBD1. The CDR3 bases are TGCGCCAGCAGTGACCTAGGGGGCGCAGTCGCTGAAGCTTTCTTT. Encoded protein: CASSDLGGAVAEAFF.